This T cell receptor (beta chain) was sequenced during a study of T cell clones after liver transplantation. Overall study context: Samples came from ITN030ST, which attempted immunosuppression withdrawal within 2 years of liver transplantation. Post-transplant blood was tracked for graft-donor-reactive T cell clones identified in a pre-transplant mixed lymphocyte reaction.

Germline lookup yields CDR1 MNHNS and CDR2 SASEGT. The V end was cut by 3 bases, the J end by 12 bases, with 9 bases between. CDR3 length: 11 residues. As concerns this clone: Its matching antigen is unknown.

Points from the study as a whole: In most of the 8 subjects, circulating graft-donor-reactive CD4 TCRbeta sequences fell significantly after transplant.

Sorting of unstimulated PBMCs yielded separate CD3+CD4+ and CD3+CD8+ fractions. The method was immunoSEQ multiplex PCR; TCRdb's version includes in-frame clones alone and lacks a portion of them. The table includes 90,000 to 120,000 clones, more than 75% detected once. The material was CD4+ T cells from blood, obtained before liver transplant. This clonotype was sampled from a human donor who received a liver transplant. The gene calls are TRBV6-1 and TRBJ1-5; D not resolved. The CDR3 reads CASSDKAFQHF. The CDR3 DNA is TGTGCCAGCAGTGATAAAGCCTTCCAGCATTTT.